The clone carrying this T cell receptor beta chain has only a few counts. What it binds is not known. The source of the sample is a study of T cells in Graves' hyperthyroidism and ophthalmopathy. The study's findings and limits: By a 13 V-J model, ophthalmopathy was set apart from stable hyperthyroidism.

Germline V gene lookup returns CDR1 MNHEY and CDR2 SMNVEV (reference sequence). The V segment lost 5 bases and the J segment 3 bases; nucleotides outside the gene matches: 7. The CDR3 sequence is 14 residues long. TCR beta CDR3 regions were amplified from RNA transcripts. First-round RT-PCR with HTBI primers amplified the TCR CDR3 region. TCRdb re-derived calls from the multiplex PCR reads in MiXCR, one entry per CDR3 protein. Here the sample spans a few hundred thousand distinct CDR3 sequences, less than 20% being singletons. The TCR comes from a woman between 25 and 40 years old with Graves' hyperthyroidism. Sequenced input: blood. The chain uses TRBV27 and TRBJ2-7; 7 bases agree with TRBD1. In nucleotides, the CDR3 is TGTGCCAGCAGTCCCAGGGACAGATACTACGAGCAGTACTTC. This encodes CASSPRDRYYEQYF.